This TCR beta chain was sequenced for a study of blood T cell repertoires in COVID-19. This CDR3 comprises 13 residues. Germline CDR1 is KGHSH and CDR2 is LQKENI. The ends were cut back, 6 bases at V and 4 bases at J, with 12 bases in the middle. Method: immunoSEQ multiplex PCR; TCRdb's copy keeps in-frame clones and lacks some. The table shows 45,000 to 60,000 clones, with roughly 80% occurring only once. This TCR was recovered from a woman between 50 and 59 years old with acute COVID-19. Sequencing input: PBMCs or T cells enriched from blood (not recorded which). This rearrangement joins TRBV18 to TRBJ1-1; perhaps TRBD1 as D (6 bases). CDR3 region: CASSPIGGTEAFF. CDR3 nucleotide sequence: TGTGCCAGCTCTCCCATAGGGGGCACTGAAGCTTTCTTT.